One and the same sample provided the 20 T cell receptor beta chains below, sequenced in a study of blood T cell repertoires in COVID-19. Assay used: immunoSEQ multiplex PCR; TCRdb lists only in-frame clones, some missing. In the table there are approximately 160,000 clones, roughly 84% of which are singletons. The sequenced material came from peripheral blood. The receptors here all came from a young man with active or convalescent COVID-19.

This clone was detected a few times. The rearrangement links TRBV5-4 to TRBJ2-1, with 11 positions matching TRBD1. CDR1 and CDR2 (germline): SGHNT, YYREEE (reference sequence). V dropped 5 bases and J dropped 11; count of bases not matched to a gene: 9. The CDR3 runs to 14 residues. The CDR3: CASSGQGAPFKQFF. CDR3 nucleotide sequence: TGTGCCAGCAGTGGACAGGGGGCCCCATTTAAGCAGTTCTTC.

This chain connects TRBV19 to TRBJ2-3; 10 bases agree with TRBD2. Germline V gene lookup returns CDR1 LNHDA and CDR2 SQIVND (reference sequence). Germline trimming cut 6 bases from V and 5 bases from J; bases unmatched to any gene: 8. The CDR3 sequence is 15 residues long. CDR3 residues: CASRGLAGARDTQYF. The CDR3 bases are TGTGCCAGTAGGGGGCTAGCGGGAGCGAGAGATACGCAGTATTTT.

The chain employs TRBV5-1 and TRBJ2-1; D perhaps matches TRBD2 (5 bases). V was shortened by 3 bases and J by 0 bases, with 19 bases between the two germline ends. CDR1 is SGHRS, CDR2 YFSETQ, per germline. The CDR3 extends over 18 amino acids. This chain's CDR3 is CASSWSRGLGSSYNEQFF. Here the CDR3 DNA reads TGCGCCAGCAGCTGGAGCCGGGGTCTGGGGAGCTCCTACAATGAGCAGTTCTTC.

This sequence joins TRBV7-9 and TRBJ2-1; D remains unclear. Trimming stripped 3 bases from V and 10 bases from J, with 16 bases between. In germline, CDR1 is SEHNR, CDR2 FQNEAQ (reference sequence). The CDR3 consists of 14 residues. CDR3 bases: TGTGCCAGCAGCTTGCTACGAATTTCAGGCGAGCAGTTCTTC. Amino acid sequence: CASSLLRISGEQFF.

This chain uses TRBV19 with TRBJ1-3; D is unresolved. With 7 bases removed from V and 0 bases from J, the gap between germline ends came to 4 bases. CDR1 is LNHDA and CDR2 is SQIVND in the germline V gene (reference sequence). The CDR3 contains 12 residues. CDR3 loop: CASTLSGNTIYF. The CDR3 DNA reads as TGTGCCAGTACCCTCTCTGGAAACACCATATATTTT.

The chain is built from TRBV4-1 and TRBJ1-5; D is ambiguous. The CDR3 length is 20 residues. Deletions cut 0 bases from V and 5 bases from J, with 26 bases between. Per germline, CDR1 MGHRA and CDR2 YSYEKL. The CDR3 DNA reads as TGCGCCAGCAGCCAAGATTTAGATGGGTGGGAGGCCGGGAGTGATCAGCCCCAGCATTTT. Its protein is CASSQDLDGWEAGSDQPQHF.

The chain links TRBV4-2 to TRBJ2-7, with a weak D call TRBD2 (6 bases). Deletions cut 0 bases from V and 4 bases from J, with 10 bases between. The germline V gene encodes CDR1 LGHNA and CDR2 YNFKEQ. The CDR3 totals 14 residues. The CDR3 DNA follows: TGTGCCAGCAGCCAAGAAGACGGGAGATACGAGCAGTACTTC. It codes for CASSQEDGRYEQYF.

The chain links TRBV2 to TRBJ2-3; no clear D. This CDR3 region has 12 residues. The V gene's germline CDR1 is SNHLY and CDR2 FYNNEI. V gave up 6 bases and J gave up 8 bases, with 12 bases separating them. The CDR3 DNA reads TGTGCCAGCAGCCCAGGAATTGGTACGCAGTATTTT. Its translation is CASSPGIGTQYF.

The chain links TRBV1 to TRBJ2-3; the table's D call, TRBD2, has no DNA check behind it. TRBV1 is termed a pseudogene. CDR3 length equals 15 residues. Here the CDR3 DNA reads TGCACCATCCTTAGCGGGGGATTTAGCACAGATACGCAGTATTTT. Protein: CTILSGGFSTDTQYF.

This sequence joins TRBV3-1 (or the pseudogene TRBV3-2) and TRBJ1-2; D is unclear. Trimming pared 1 base from V and 5 bases from J, leaving 17 bases between. The CDR3 length is 16 residues. In germline, CDR1 is LGHDT, CDR2 YNNKEL (reference sequence). CDR3 bases: TGTGCCAGCAGCCAAGTCGCTGCGGGATTAGGGTATGGCTACACCTTC. This gives the protein CASSQVAAGLGYGYTF.

The chain employs TRBV11-2 and TRBJ1-2, with 8 bases identical to TRBD1. The V segment lost 5 bases and the J segment 1 base; nucleotides outside the gene matches: 6. Germline V gene lookup returns CDR1 SGHAT and CDR2 FQNNGV. The CDR3 totals 15 residues. CDR3 DNA: TGTGCCAGCAGCAGTCGGACAGGGTTTAACTATGGCTACACCTTC. It yields the protein CASSSRTGFNYGYTF.

The V call is TRBV28, the J call TRBJ1-4; maybe TRBD1 (6 bases). This CDR3 comprises 17 residues. Germline CDR1 and CDR2: MDHEN and SYDVKM. Trimming cost V 2 bases and J 5 bases, with 18 bases left between them. The CDR3 reads CASSLLEGPGENEKLFF. The CDR3 DNA sequence: TGTGCCAGCAGTTTACTAGAGGGCCCAGGGGAGAATGAAAAACTGTTTTTT.

The chain recombines TRBV7-2 with TRBJ2-3; D is ambiguous. V was cut by 5 bases and J by 0 bases, with 12 bases left in between. The CDR3 loop spans 15 amino acids. Germline V gene lookup returns CDR1 SGHTA and CDR2 FQGNSA. For the CDR3, the DNA is TGTGCCAGCAGCCCACACCCAGAAAGCACAGATACGCAGTATTTT. Translated: CASSPHPESTDTQYF.

J is TRBJ2-2 and V is TRBV6-4; TRBD2 agrees at 9 bases. The CDR3 contains 13 residues. J lost 7 bases, V lost 4 bases, and 1 base had no gene match. Looked up from germline, CDR1 is MRHNA and CDR2 is SNTAGT. CDR3 bases: TGTGCCAGCAGTGCTAGCGGGAACGGGGAGCTGTTTTTT. Its protein product is CASSASGNGELFF.

The chain couples TRBV21-1 to TRBJ1-5; TRBD1 is the table's D call and was not checked against the DNA. TRBV21-1 is given as a pseudogene. This CDR3 contains 17 residues. CDR3 nucleotide sequence: TGTGCCAGCAGCAAAAGGTCCGGCAGGGGGAATGATCAGCCCCAGCATTTT. Translated: CASSKRSGRGNDQPQHF.

The V gene is TRBV29-1, the J gene TRBJ1-1; 9 bases fit TRBD1. Per the germline V gene, CDR1 is SQVTM and CDR2 is ANQGSEA. The CDR3 covers 14 residues. J gave up 4 bases and V 4 bases, and 7 bases lay outside the gene matches. CDR3 residues: CSVVGTGIGTEAFF. CDR3 nucleotides: TGCAGCGTTGTTGGGACAGGGATTGGCACTGAAGCTTTCTTT. Looking up the rest from reference TRBV29-1 and TRBJ1-1 gives the full variable domain: SAVISQKPSRDICQRGTSLTIQCQVDSQVTMMFWYRQQPGQSLTLIATANQGSEATYESGFVIDKFPISRPNLTFSTLTVSNMSPEDSSIYLCSVVGTGIGTEAFFGQGTRLTVV.

The gene calls are TRBV14 and TRBJ1-6, with D uncertain. The CDR3 has 11 residues. The germline V gene has CDR1 SGHDN and CDR2 FVKESK. Trimming pared 11 bases from V and 9 bases from J, leaving 11 bases between. The CDR3 spells CAPRSISPLHF. CDR3 DNA: TGTGCCCCGCGGAGTATTTCACCCCTCCACTTT.

The rearrangement joins TRBV4-2 to TRBJ2-5; the D is unclear. The CDR3 is 17 residues long. Deletions cut 0 bases from V and 1 base from J, with 15 bases between. The germline CDR1 and CDR2 sequences are LGHNA and YNFKEQ. This chain's CDR3 is CASSQDGLVTFQETQYF. Here the CDR3 DNA reads TGTGCCAGCAGCCAAGATGGTTTAGTCACCTTCCAAGAGACCCAGTACTTC.

Only one count was recorded for this clone. The V gene is TRBV15, the J gene TRBJ1-2; TRBD1 might be the D (6 bases). From germline, CDR1 is LNHNV and CDR2 YYDKDF (reference sequence). The V and J ends lost 10 bases and 4 bases respectively, with 16 bases between them. The CDR3 is 13 amino acids. The CDR3 loop is CASRTAGAYGYTF. Here the CDR3 DNA reads TGTGCCAGCAGAACCGCAGGGGCCTATGGCTACACCTTC.

The chain carries TRBV24-1 and TRBJ2-1, with a possible D match to TRBD1 (5 bases). The CDR3 runs 16 residues. Trimming cost V 4 bases and J 0 bases, with 12 bases left between them. Germline CDR1 reads KGHDR; CDR2 reads SFDVKD. The CDR3 DNA follows: TGTGCCACCAGTGACAGCAGGGTATCCTCCTACAATGAGCAGTTCTTC. Protein: CATSDSRVSSYNEQFF.